These 20 T cell receptor beta chains were all obtained from the same sample, sequenced in a study. TCRdb processed the RT-PCR reads anew with MiXCR; each CDR3 protein has one entry. This table holds hundreds of thousands of distinct CDR3 sequences, approximately 15% found once. The sample consisted of memory CD4+ T cells from blood. Every receptor here comes from a female donor in good health, serving as a healthy control.

This chain joins TRBV11-2 and TRBJ2-7, with unresolved D. V was shortened by 5 bases and J by 0 bases, with 11 bases between the two germline ends. Germline V gene sequence: CDR1 SGHAT, CDR2 FQNNGV. CDR3 length equals 14 residues. CDR3 in amino acids: CASSPNTFSYEQYF. CDR3 in DNA: TGTGCCAGCAGCCCTAATACCTTCTCCTACGAGCAGTACTTC.

This chain's CDR3 is CASSSPVGTDTQYF. The CDR3 nucleotides are TGTGCCAGCAGCTCCCCGGTAGGCACAGATACGCAGTATTTT. V and J are TRBV5-4 and TRBJ2-3; D is unclear. The V end lost 3 bases, the J end lost 1 base, and 9 bases lay between the germline ends. In germline, CDR1 is SGHNT, CDR2 YYREEE (reference sequence). The CDR3 is made up of 14 amino acids.

The genes are TRBV2 and TRBJ2-1; 10 nucleotides align to TRBD1. The germline gives CDR1 SNHLY, CDR2 FYNNEI. This CDR3 has 13 residues. V dropped 10 bases and J dropped 8; count of bases not matched to a gene: 8. The CDR3 sequence: CATSGTGEHEQFF. The DNA for the CDR3 is TGTGCCACCTCCGGGACAGGGGAACATGAGCAGTTCTTC. The full variable domain, completed using reference TRBV2 and TRBJ2-1, is EPEVTQTPSHQVTQMGQEVILRCVPISNHLYFYWYRQILGQKVEFLVSFYNNEISEKSEIFDDQFSVERPDGSNFTLKIRSTKLEDSAMYFCATSGTGEHEQFFGPGTRLTVL.

This clonotype was recorded at least ten times. CDR3: CSARPDGGRNSPLHF. The DNA for the CDR3 is TGCAGTGCTAGGCCCGACGGGGGGAGGAATTCACCCCTCCACTTT. This chain joins TRBV20-1 and TRBJ1-6, with a possible D match to TRBD1 (5 bases). CDR3 size: 15 residues. The V end lost 3 bases, the J end lost 7 bases, and 16 bases lay between the germline ends. The V gene's germline CDR1 is DFQATT and CDR2 SNEGSKA (reference sequence).

Ten or more counts support this clonotype. The rearrangement links TRBV5-1 to TRBJ2-1; D tentatively fits TRBD1 or TRBD2 (6 bases each). V lost 1 base and J 10 bases, leaving 15 bases between the germline ends. Looked up from germline, CDR1 is SGHRS and CDR2 is YFSETQ. The CDR3 extends over 14 amino acids. The CDR3 here is CASSLPGGLREQFF. DNA for the CDR3: TGCGCCAGCAGCTTGCCCGGGGGCCTTCGAGAGCAGTTCTTC.

The chain uses TRBV4-3 and TRBJ1-1; TRBD1 matches at 8 bases. The V and J ends lost 6 bases and 4 bases, in that order; junction bases with no gene match: 10. The V gene's germline CDR1 is LGHNA and CDR2 YSLEER. CDR3 length: 15 residues. CDR3 in amino acids: CASSPITGGVTEAFF. CDR3 nucleotides: TGCGCCAGCAGTCCAATAACAGGGGGTGTCACTGAAGCTTTCTTT.

J is TRBJ2-4 and V is TRBV4-2, with 8 bases aligning to TRBD1. In germline, CDR1 is LGHNA, CDR2 YNFKEQ. V lost 4 bases and J lost 8; bases outside the gene matches: 10. The CDR3 has 15 amino acids. Written as DNA, the CDR3 is TGTGCCAGCAGCCCCGTAGGACAGGGAGTAGACATTCAGTACTTC. Translating it yields CASSPVGQGVDIQYF.

This clonotype appeared a few times. V is TRBV2 and J is TRBJ1-6, with D unclear. V was clipped by 3 bases and J by 8 bases, with 8 bases between them. This CDR3 contains 13 residues. Germline CDR1 SNHLY, CDR2 FYNNEI. The DNA of the CDR3 is TGTGCCAGCAGTGAGGGAGCCCATTCACCCCTCCACTTT. It is translated as CASSEGAHSPLHF. The entire variable domain, with the rest obtained from reference TRBV2 and TRBJ1-6, is as follows: EPEVTQTPSHQVTQMGQEVILRCVPISNHLYFYWYRQILGQKVEFLVSFYNNEISEKSEIFDDQFSVERPDGSNFTLKIRSTKLEDSAMYFCASSEGAHSPLHFGNGTRLTVT.

In its sample, this clonotype was seen many times. The chain carries TRBV5-5 and TRBJ2-3; D uncertain. The CDR3 length is 12 residues. Trimming left V 5 bases short and J 7 bases short, with 11 bases between. CDR1 and CDR2 from the germline V gene are SGHKS and YYEKEE (reference sequence). CDR3 sequence reads: CASRVVANTQYF. The CDR3 DNA follows: TGTGCCAGCAGAGTCGTGGCGAATACGCAGTATTTT.

This clonotype was detected a few times. This chain uses TRBV9 with TRBJ2-4; D is unclear. CDR1 and CDR2 (germline): SGDLS, YYNGEE. This CDR3 region has 15 residues. With 0 bases removed from V and 6 bases from J, the gap between germline ends came to 13 bases. The CDR3 DNA sequence: TGTGCCAGCAGCGTAGGGCACGCCGGCGGAAACATTCAGTACTTC. It translates to CASSVGHAGGNIQYF. The full variable domain, its missing parts supplied by reference TRBV9 and TRBJ2-4, is DSGVTQTPKHLITATGQRVTLRCSPRSGDLSVYWYQQSLDQGLQFLIQYYNGEERAKGNILERFSAQQFPDLHSELNLSSLELGDSALYFCASSVGHAGGNIQYFGAGTRLSVL.

A word on this clonotype: At one end the junction does not follow the germline gene, possibly because of a read error. The rearrangement links TRBV7-7 to TRBJ2-1, with D tentatively TRBD2 (5 bases). Germline CDR1 is SSHAT and CDR2 is FNYEAQ (reference sequence). The CDR3 loop spans 14 amino acids. The CDR3 is CASSPSEGASEQFF. As DNA, the CDR3 is TGTGCTAGCAGCCCCTCAGAGGGAGCCAGCGAGCAGTTCTTC.

This clonotype was found a few times. The chain employs TRBV14 and TRBJ2-1, with a possible D match to TRBD1 (6 bases). This CDR3 has 14 residues. The germline V gene encodes CDR1 SGHDN and CDR2 FVKESK. V lost 3 bases and J lost 6, with 12 bases in between. The DNA for the CDR3 is TGTGCCAGCAGCCATTACCACAGGGTCAATGAGCAGTTCTTC. Translation gives CASSHYHRVNEQFF.

This clonotype has only a few counts. V gene TRBV7-9 combines with J gene TRBJ1-2; 8 nucleotides line up with TRBD1. After removal of 7 bases from V and 6 bases from J, the junction contained 4 bases not matched to a gene. Germline V lookup: CDR1 SEHNR, CDR2 FQNEAQ (reference sequence). The CDR3 is 12 amino acids. Here the CDR3 reads CASTGQGHGYTF. The CDR3 bases are TGTGCCAGCACCGGACAGGGTCATGGCTACACCTTC. Full variable domain (rest looked up from reference TRBV7-9 and TRBJ1-2): DTGVSQNPRHKITKRGQNVTFRCDPISEHNRLYWYRQTLGQGPEFLTYFQNEAQLEKSRLLSDRFSAERPKGSFSTLEIQRTEQGDSAMYLCASTGQGHGYTFGSGTRLTVV.

This clonotype was counted many times. The V and J genes are TRBV29-1 and TRBJ2-7; TRBD1 agrees at 8 bases. V trimming: 5 bases; J trimming: 2 bases; junction bases outside the gene matches: 8. Germline CDR1 SQVTM, CDR2 ANQGSEA. CDR3 length equals 14 residues. The CDR3 DNA reads TGCAGCGTTTCCACGGGACAGGATCCCTACGAGCAGTACTTC. It yields the protein CSVSTGQDPYEQYF.

This clonotype was picked up many times. The chain is built from TRBV12-3 or TRBV12-4 and TRBJ1-3; no reliable D call. The CDR3 has 14 residues. The ends were cut back, 4 bases at V and 4 bases at J, with 11 bases in the middle. The CDR3 DNA sequence: TGTGCCAGCAGTTCCGCCCAGGTCGGAAACACCATATATTTT. Translated, it gives CASSSAQVGNTIYF.

This sequence joins TRBV12-3 or TRBV12-4 and TRBJ1-2; D unclear. V was cut by 2 bases and J by 3 bases, with 4 bases left in between. This CDR3 is 12 amino acids long. Written as DNA, the CDR3 is TGTGCCAGCAGTTTAACACACTATGGCTACACCTTC. Translation gives CASSLTHYGYTF.

This clonotype showed up many times. The V and J genes are TRBV12-3 or TRBV12-4 and TRBJ2-1, with 8 positions matching TRBD2. The CDR3 runs to 13 residues. Unmatched junction bases numbered 8, after V lost 5 bases and J lost 11 bases. CDR3 nucleotide sequence: TGTGCCAGCAGTCCTTCCCGGGGGGGCAAGCAGTTCTTC. This translates into CASSPSRGGKQFF.

This clonotype was counted many times. The chain employs TRBV6-5 and TRBJ1-1, with a weak D call TRBD1 (6 bases). From germline, CDR1 is MNHEY and CDR2 SVGAGI. Deletions cut 8 bases from V and 11 bases from J, with 12 bases between. The CDR3 is made up of 10 amino acids. CDR3 sequence: CASCRGKAFF. In nucleotides, the CDR3 is TGTGCCAGCTGCAGGGGAAAGGCTTTCTTT.

This clonotype was detected a few times. V gene TRBV6-6 combines with J gene TRBJ1-5; unclear D gene. Trimming took 6 bases from V and 5 from J, leaving 11 bases between them. The CDR3 contains 13 residues. From germline, CDR1 is MNHNY and CDR2 SVGAGI (reference sequence). CDR3 sequence: CASSYGDHQPQHF. CDR3 DNA: TGTGCCAGCAGCTATGGAGACCATCAGCCCCAGCATTTT.

This clonotype was seen repeatedly, ten times or more. The chain has TRBV5-6 and TRBJ2-5; a possible D gene is TRBD2 (6 bases). Germline V gene sequence: CDR1 SGHDT, CDR2 YYEEEE. V shed 2 bases and J shed 5 bases, with 13 bases lying between them. This CDR3 is 14 amino acids long. CDR3 amino acids: CASSLLSGGETQYF. In DNA, the CDR3 is TGTGCCAGCAGCTTACTGAGCGGAGGGGAGACCCAGTACTTC.